Listed below are T cell receptor beta chains from one sample, sequenced in a study of blood T cell repertoires in COVID-19. Sequencing was performed with immunoSEQ multiplex PCR; in TCRdb, only in-frame clones are kept and a portion is missing. The sample consists of 90,000 to 150,000 clones, 65% to 80% of them appearing once. The sequencing input was peripheral blood. These receptors all come from a human donor with acute or convalescent COVID-19. The donor label of this sample is uncertain. CDR3s include the opening cysteine and the closing phenylalanine or tryptophan. D genes are given only for firm matches. The size of a clone is reported for some rows only, either as once, few or many, or as a class for expanded clones.

TRBV7-8	TRBJ2-5	NA	TRBD2	CASSYLGRGESETQYF	TGTGCCAGCAGCTACCTAGGGAGGGGAGAATCAGAGACCCAGTACTTC
TRBV28	TRBJ1-5	NA	NA	CARWGGRLSDSNQPQHF	TGTGCCAGATGGGGGGGGCGCTTGTCGGATAGCAATCAGCCCCAGCATTTT
TRBV3-1/TRBV3-2	TRBJ2-5	NA	TRBD1	CASSQGRFPGQETQYF	TGTGCCAGCAGCCAAGGGCGATTCCCGGGACAGGAGACCCAGTACTTC
TRBV29-1	TRBJ1-2	NA	NA	CSVMLTQGFGYTF	TGCAGCGTTATGTTGACACAGGGATTTGGCTACACCTTC
TRBV7-9	TRBJ1-1	NA	NA	CASSTKQGITEAFF	TGTGCCAGCAGCACCAAACAGGGTATCACTGAAGCTTTCTTT
TRBV28	TRBJ2-3	NA	TRBD1	CASNRDRDRDTQYF	TGTGCCAGCAACCGGGACAGGGATCGGGATACGCAGTATTTT
TRBV11-1	TRBJ2-4	NA	NA	CASSLVLRDSQYF	TGTGCCAGCAGCTTAGTCCTCAGGGATTCACAGTACTTC
TRBV9	TRBJ2-1	NA	NA	CASSVGGGAFEQFF	TGTGCCAGCAGCGTAGGAGGGGGGGCCTTTGAGCAGTTCTTC
TRBV19	TRBJ2-7	NA	NA	CASSMGVNRPTSYEQYF	TGTGCCAGTAGTATGGGGGTTAATCGGCCGACTAGCTACGAGCAGTACTTC
TRBV29-1	TRBJ2-3	NA	TRBD1	CSVAPQGGPTDTQYF	TGCAGCGTTGCCCCTCAAGGGGGCCCCACAGATACGCAGTATTTT
TRBV2	TRBJ1-5	NA	NA	CASSEQTNQPQHF	TGTGCCAGCAGTGAACAGACTAATCAGCCCCAGCATTTT
TRBV19	TRBJ1-1	NA	NA	CASRKQREGTLEAFF	TGTGCCAGTAGGAAACAAAGGGAGGGGACTTTAGAAGCTTTCTTT
TRBV27	TRBJ1-1	NA	NA	CASIGGPGMNTEAFF	TGTGCCAGCATAGGTGGCCCAGGAATGAACACTGAAGCTTTCTTT
TRBV5-5	TRBJ1-6	few	NA	CASSLQPEGASPLHF	TGTGCCAGCAGCCTACAGCCGGAAGGGGCATCACCCCTCCACTTT
TRBV7-2	TRBJ1-2	NA	TRBD1	CASSYYQQGAVGYTF	TGTGCCAGCAGCTATTACCAGCAGGGGGCTGTTGGCTACACCTTC
TRBV7-2	TRBJ2-6	NA	NA	CASSPRQGGRSGANVLTF	TGTGCCAGCAGCCCTAGACAGGGAGGCCGCTCTGGGGCCAACGTCCTGACTTTC
TRBV2	TRBJ2-3	NA	NA	CASERRNAITSTDTQYF	TGTGCCAGCGAGCGGAGGAACGCCATCACTAGCACAGATACGCAGTATTTT
TRBV11-2	TRBJ1-4	NA	TRBD1	CASSLGTGGAANEKLFF	TGTGCCAGCAGCTTAGGGACAGGGGGTGCGGCTAATGAAAAACTGTTTTTT
TRBV6-5	TRBJ1-1	once	NA	CASNPGTANTEAFF	TGTGCCAGCAACCCCGGGACTGCGAACACTGAAGCTTTCTTT
TRBV28	TRBJ1-1	NA	NA	CASSSTDSRNTEAFF	TGTGCCAGCAGTTCAACCGACAGCCGGAACACTGAGGCTTTCTTT
TRBV28	TRBJ1-5	NA	NA	CASSLGTTVGNQPQHF	TGTGCCAGCAGTCTCGGGACAACCGTTGGCAATCAGCCCCAGCATTTT
TRBV11-2	TRBJ2-1	NA	NA	CASSGRTASSYNEQFF	TGTGCCAGCAGCGGACGGACAGCGAGCTCCTACAATGAGCAGTTCTTC
TRBV28	TRBJ1-1	NA	NA	CASSLSRLKTGLNTEAFF	TGTGCCAGCAGTTTATCGCGTCTAAAGACAGGATTGAACACTGAAGCTTTCTTT
TRBV6-5	TRBJ2-7	NA	NA	CASSYGSISSYEQYF	TGTGCCAGCAGTTACGGCTCCATAAGCTCCTACGAGCAGTACTTC
TRBV2	TRBJ2-7	NA	NA	CASSDPQGGTYEQYF	TGTGCCAGCAGTGACCCCCAGGGTGGAACCTACGAGCAGTACTTC
TRBV4-1	TRBJ2-3	NA	TRBD2	CASSQSASGGARDTQYF	TGCGCCAGCAGCCAATCGGCTAGCGGGGGGGCAAGGGATACGCAGTATTTT
TRBV6-5	TRBJ2-2	NA	NA	CASSYVGAETGELFF	TGTGCCAGCAGTTACGTGGGGGCGGAAACCGGGGAGCTGTTTTTT
TRBV6-4	TRBJ2-7	once	NA	CASSDSSAGQFYEQYF	TGTGCCAGCAGTGACTCGAGTGCGGGACAGTTCTACGAGCAGTACTTC
TRBV29-1	TRBJ2-6	NA	NA	CSVEGLGANVLTF	TGCAGCGTTGAGGGGCTCGGGGCCAACGTCCTGACTTTC
TRBV7-9	TRBJ1-1	NA	NA	CASSLTLSGDTEAFF	TGTGCCAGCAGCTTGACCCTGAGCGGGGACACTGAAGCTTTCTTT
TRBV11-2	TRBJ1-2	medium-sized	NA	CASSLWGQGYTF	TGTGCCAGCAGCTTATGGGGGCAGGGCTACACCTTC
TRBV7-9	TRBJ1-1	once	TRBD1	CATGVRQGGNTEAFF	TGTGCCACAGGGGTGAGACAGGGAGGGAACACTGAAGCTTTCTTT
TRBV27	TRBJ2-1	NA	TRBD2	CASSAPGLERSEQFF	TGTGCCAGCAGCGCTCCGGGACTAGAAAGGTCAGAGCAGTTCTTC
TRBV15	TRBJ1-6	NA	NA	CATSRDRWRDAPLHF	TGTGCCACCAGCAGAGATAGGTGGAGAGATGCACCCCTCCACTTT
TRBV6-5	TRBJ2-2	NA	TRBD2	CASAGVPSLPGELFF	TGTGCCAGCGCGGGAGTCCCTTCCCTCCCCGGGGAGCTGTTTTTT
TRBV7-9	TRBJ1-1	NA	NA	CASSLANRAAFF	TGTGCCAGCAGCTTAGCGAACAGGGCAGCTTTCTTT
TRBV2	TRBJ1-3	NA	NA	CASSEGRQPDTIYF	TGTGCCAGCAGTGAAGGCCGACAGCCGGACACCATATATTTT
TRBV6-6	TRBJ2-3	NA	NA	CASSYGTSSDTQYF	TGTGCCAGCAGTTACGGTACTAGCTCAGATACGCAGTATTTT
TRBV2	TRBJ1-3	NA	NA	CASSVNSGNTIYF	TGTGCCAGCAGTGTTAACTCCGGAAACACCATATATTTT
TRBV24-1	TRBJ2-5	NA	TRBD2	CATSGGGNGETQYF	TGTGCCACCAGTGGGGGAGGGAACGGAGAGACCCAGTACTTC
TRBV10-3	TRBJ1-5	NA	NA	CAISATTDSNQPQHF	TGTGCCATCAGTGCGACGACAGATAGCAATCAGCCCCAGCATTTT
TRBV6-6	TRBJ2-7	NA	TRBD1	CASSSPGQGYEQYF	TGTGCCAGCAGTAGTCCGGGACAGGGATACGAGCAGTACTTC
TRBV12-3/TRBV12-4	TRBJ2-3	NA	NA	CASSLGYTQYF	TGTGCCAGCAGTTTGGGCTATACGCAGTATTTT
TRBV28	TRBJ2-5	NA	TRBD2	CASSFLGTKQETQYF	TGTGCCAGCAGTTTTCTGGGGACTAAACAAGAGACCCAGTACTTC
TRBV5-4	TRBJ1-2	NA	TRBD1	CASSFRAGQQLTANYGYTF	TGTGCCAGCAGCTTTAGGGCGGGACAGCAACTAACAGCTAACTATGGCTACACCTTC
TRBV5-5	TRBJ1-1	NA	NA	CASSPQVLNTEAFF	TGTGCCAGCAGCCCCCAGGTCCTGAACACTGAAGCTTTCTTT
TRBV20-1	TRBJ2-5	NA	NA	CSAPKSTTQYF	TGCAGTGCCCCAAAGAGTACCACCCAGTACTTC
TRBV28	TRBJ1-5	NA	TRBD1	CASRLFGQGRQPQHF	TGTGCCAGCAGGTTATTCGGACAGGGAAGGCAGCCCCAGCATTTT
TRBV29-1	TRBJ2-1	few	NA	CSVEEAGLLNEQFF	TGCAGCGTTGAAGAGGCAGGACTTTTGAATGAGCAGTTCTTC
TRBV29-1	TRBJ2-7	NA	NA	CSVEGERNEQYF	TGCAGCGTTGAAGGGGAGAGAAACGAGCAGTACTTC
TRBV18	TRBJ2-7	NA	NA	CASSAQGGHDEQYF	TGTGCCAGCTCAGCACAGGGGGGGCACGACGAGCAGTACTTC
TRBV29-1	TRBJ1-2	few	NA	CSVSSEGDYGYTF	TGCAGCGTATCATCTGAAGGAGACTATGGCTACACCTTC
TRBV7-8	TRBJ2-1	NA	NA	CASSLAGRGLYNEQFF	TGTGCCAGCAGCTTAGCGGGGCGGGGGCTCTACAATGAGCAGTTCTTC
TRBV30	TRBJ1-2	few	NA	CAWSNGIGYTF	TGTGCCTGGAGTAACGGGATTGGCTACACCTTC